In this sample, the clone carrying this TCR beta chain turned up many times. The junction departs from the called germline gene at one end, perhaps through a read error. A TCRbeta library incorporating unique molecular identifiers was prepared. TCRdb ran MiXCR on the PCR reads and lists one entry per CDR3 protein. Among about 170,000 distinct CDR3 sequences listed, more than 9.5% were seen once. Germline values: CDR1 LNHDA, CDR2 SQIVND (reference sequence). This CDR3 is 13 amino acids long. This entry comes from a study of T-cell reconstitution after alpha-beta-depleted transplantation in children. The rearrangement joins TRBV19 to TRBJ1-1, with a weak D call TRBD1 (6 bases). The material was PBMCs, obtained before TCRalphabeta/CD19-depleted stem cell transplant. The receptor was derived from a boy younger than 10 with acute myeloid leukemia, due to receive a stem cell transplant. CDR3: CASSTGAGLLPRF. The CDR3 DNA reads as TGTGCCAGTAGTACGGGGGCCGGGCTCCTCCCACGCTTT.